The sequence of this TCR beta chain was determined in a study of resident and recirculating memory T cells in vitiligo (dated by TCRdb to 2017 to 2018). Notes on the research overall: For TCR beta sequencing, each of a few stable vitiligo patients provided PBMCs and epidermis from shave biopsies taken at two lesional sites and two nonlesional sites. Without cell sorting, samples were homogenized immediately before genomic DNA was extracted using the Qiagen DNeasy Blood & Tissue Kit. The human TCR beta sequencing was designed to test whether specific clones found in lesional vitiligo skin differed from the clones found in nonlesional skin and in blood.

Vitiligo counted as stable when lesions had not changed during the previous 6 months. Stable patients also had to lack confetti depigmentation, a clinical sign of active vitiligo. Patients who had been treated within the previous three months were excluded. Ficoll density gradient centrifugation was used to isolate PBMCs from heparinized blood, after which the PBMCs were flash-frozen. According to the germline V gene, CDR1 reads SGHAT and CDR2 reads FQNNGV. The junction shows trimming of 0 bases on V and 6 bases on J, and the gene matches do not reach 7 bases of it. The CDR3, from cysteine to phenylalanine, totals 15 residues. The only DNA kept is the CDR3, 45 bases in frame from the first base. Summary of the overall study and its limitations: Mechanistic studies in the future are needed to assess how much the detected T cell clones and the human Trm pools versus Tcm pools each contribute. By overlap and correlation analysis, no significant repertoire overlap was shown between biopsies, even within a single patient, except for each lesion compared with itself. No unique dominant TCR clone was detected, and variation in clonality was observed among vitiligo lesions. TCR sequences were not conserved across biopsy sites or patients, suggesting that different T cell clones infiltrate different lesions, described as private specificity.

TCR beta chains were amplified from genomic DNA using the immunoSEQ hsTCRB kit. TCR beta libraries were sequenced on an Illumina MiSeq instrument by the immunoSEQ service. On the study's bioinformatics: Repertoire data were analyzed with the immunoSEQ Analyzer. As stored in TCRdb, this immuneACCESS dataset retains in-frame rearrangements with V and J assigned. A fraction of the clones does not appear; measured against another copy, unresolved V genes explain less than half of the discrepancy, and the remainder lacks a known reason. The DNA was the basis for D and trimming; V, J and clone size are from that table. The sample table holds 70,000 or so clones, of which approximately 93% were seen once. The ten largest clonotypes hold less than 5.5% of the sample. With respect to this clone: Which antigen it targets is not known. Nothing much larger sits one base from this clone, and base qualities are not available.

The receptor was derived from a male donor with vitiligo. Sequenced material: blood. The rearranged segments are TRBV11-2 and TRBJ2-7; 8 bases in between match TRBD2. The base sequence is TGTGCCAGCAGCTTAGACGCGGGGGGACCCCTCGAGCAGTACTTC. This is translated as CASSLDAGGPLEQYF.